A few counts support the clone carrying this T cell receptor beta chain. This sample stems from a study of blood T cell repertoires in COVID-19. Overall study: From T cells, B-cell-depleted T cells, or PBMCs came the material, which was cDNA or gDNA.

V was clipped by 3 bases and J by 3 bases; unmatched bases: 7. This CDR3 has 15 residues. Germline loops: CDR1 LNHDA, CDR2 SQIVND (reference sequence). Authors' analysis steps: Amplification of reference gene primers was used by the study to estimate nucleated cell counts. Method: immunoSEQ multiplex PCR; TCRdb's copy keeps in-frame clones and lacks some. V, J and clone size were drawn from that table, and D and trimming were deduced from the DNA. The top ten clones hold approximately 9.6% of a sample with about 46,000 clones, 85% to 90% of them seen once. This receptor was taken from a man in his forties or fifties with active COVID-19. Sequenced material: peripheral blood. The chain joins TRBV19 to TRBJ2-7, with TRBD2 identical over 8 bases. The CDR3 is CASSIPSRGVYEQYF. In DNA form, the CDR3 reads TGTGCCAGTAGTATCCCCTCGCGGGGGGTCTACGAGCAGTACTTC. Based on the CDR3 plus reference TRBV19 and TRBJ2-7, the full variable domain is DGGITQSPKYLFRKEGQNVTLSCEQNLNHDAMYWYRQDPGQGLRLIYYSQIVNDFQKGDIAEGYSVSREKKESFPLTVTSAQKNPTAFYLCASSIPSRGVYEQYFGPGTRLTVT.